The next 21 T cell receptor beta chains were all read from a single sample in a study of cytomegalovirus exposure and HLA in healthy donors. Primers included in the PCR were 60 Vbeta and 13 Jbeta primers. Only in-frame clones appear in the TCRdb table, and some are missing; sequencing was by immunoSEQ multiplex PCR. The sample consists of approximately 100,000 clones, around 74% of them appearing once. The material sequenced was PBMCs. The receptors derive from a male donor in good health and CMV-seropositive.

This chain links TRBV30 with TRBJ2-5; 9 bases align to TRBD1. The end of the DNA fits TRBJ2-7 better, so the J call may be wrong. Per germline, CDR1 GTSNPN and CDR2 SVGIG (reference sequence). CDR3 length: 12 amino acids. The CDR3 region has the DNA TGTGCCTTCAACAGGGGGCGCCACGAGCAGTACTTC. Its translation is CAFNRGRHEQYF.

The V and J genes are TRBV2 and TRBJ1-6; D is perhaps TRBD1 (5 bases). The V end lost 2 bases, the J end lost 10 bases, and 12 bases lay between the germline ends. This CDR3 is built from 14 residues. Germline V lookup: CDR1 SNHLY, CDR2 FYNNEI. The CDR3 region has the DNA TGTGCCAGCAGTGAACTGTCAGGGAAGTCACCCCTCCACTTT. Amino acids: CASSELSGKSPLHF.

The V call is TRBV7-9, the J call TRBJ1-1; 10 bases are shared with TRBD1. CDR3 length: 15 amino acids. V gave up 5 bases and J gave up 4 bases; unmatched junction bases: 7. Germline assignment: CDR1 SEHNR and CDR2 FQNEAQ (reference sequence). The CDR3 region has the DNA TGTGCCAGCAGCCACCGACAGGGGGCGATCACTGAAGCTTTCTTT. Amino acid sequence: CASSHRQGAITEAFF.

A single count supports this clone. The V gene is TRBV21-1, the J gene TRBJ2-7; TRBD2, the table's D call, lacks a check against the DNA. TRBV21-1 is noted as a pseudogene. The CDR3 covers 14 residues. The CDR3 DNA reads as TGTGCCAGCAGCAAAAAAGGGCGGGCCCACGAGCAGTACTTC. This translates into CASSKKGRAHEQYF.

The chain carries TRBV14 and TRBJ1-2; D unclear. Looked up from germline, CDR1 is SGHDN and CDR2 is FVKESK. The CDR3 length is 15 residues. V was shortened by 4 bases and J by 2 bases, with 14 bases between the two germline ends. CDR3 DNA sequence: TGTGCCAGCAGCCCACTCTCCCCAAGCAACTATGGCTACACCTTC. Translated, it gives CASSPLSPSNYGYTF.

V is TRBV7-3 and J is TRBJ1-1; tentatively, D is TRBD1 (6 bases). The V gene lost 5 bases and the J gene lost 8 bases, with 9 bases spanning the gap. Germline V CDR1 and CDR2: SGHTA, FQGTGA. This CDR3 has 11 amino acids. The CDR3 is CASSPDREAFF. DNA of the CDR3: TGTGCCAGCAGCCCCGACAGGGAAGCTTTCTTT.

This chain connects TRBV30 to TRBJ2-1, with 9 bases identical to TRBD2. This CDR3 has 13 amino acids. V shed 7 bases, J shed 8 bases, and the junction held 9 bases outside the gene matches. The germline gives CDR1 GTSNPN, CDR2 SVGIG (reference sequence). The CDR3: CASWAGGQYEQFF. The CDR3 bases are TGTGCCTCGTGGGCGGGGGGGCAATATGAGCAGTTCTTC.

This clone was picked up one time. This chain joins TRBV30 and TRBJ2-7; TRBD1 agrees at 7 bases. The junction had 2 bases not matched to a gene; V was cut back by 2 bases and J by 1 base. The V gene's germline CDR1 is GTSNPN and CDR2 SVGIG (reference sequence). The CDR3 consists of 13 residues. CDR3 DNA sequence: TGTGCCTGGAGTCCGGGACAGTCCTACGAGCAGTACTTC. This codes for CAWSPGQSYEQYF.

The chain joins TRBV5-6 to TRBJ2-6, with D possibly TRBD1 on 6 matching bases. Per the germline V gene, CDR1 is SGHDT and CDR2 is YYEEEE. CDR3 length: 16 residues. Trimming cost V 4 bases and J 1 base, with 12 bases left between them. In DNA form, the CDR3 reads TGTGCCAGCAGCGAACCAGGGGATTCTGGGGCCAACGTCCTGACTTTC. Translating it yields CASSEPGDSGANVLTF.

The chain couples TRBV5-1 to TRBJ1-1; 12 bases are shared with TRBD1. This CDR3 contains 17 residues. Germline-derived CDR1 and CDR2 are SGHRS and YFSETQ. Trimming took 0 bases from V and 5 from J; bases not matched to a gene: 8. The CDR3 here is CASSLEGTGGGYTEAFF. The CDR3 nucleotides read TGCGCCAGCAGCTTGGAAGGGACAGGGGGCGGGTATACTGAAGCTTTCTTT.

The chain recombines TRBV27 with TRBJ2-5, with TRBD1 matching over 11 bases. The end of the DNA is better explained by TRBJ2-7, so the J call may be wrong. Looked up from germline, CDR1 is MNHEY and CDR2 is SMNVEV (reference sequence). The CDR3 loop spans 18 amino acids. The CDR3 coding sequence is TGTGCCAGCAGTTACGACCGCTGGACAGGGGGCAGCTCCTACGAGCAGTACTTC. This sequence encodes CASSYDRWTGGSSYEQYF.

The chain combines TRBV6-4 with TRBJ2-5; 16 nucleotides line up with TRBD2. Germline V lookup: CDR1 MRHNA, CDR2 SNTAGT. Trimming took 9 bases from V and 5 from J; bases not matched to a gene: 9. The length of the CDR3 is 16 residues. The CDR3 DNA reads TGTGCCAGGTTGCCGGGACTAGCGGGGGGGCCGGAGACCCAGTACTTC. Translated: CARLPGLAGGPETQYF.

The chain uses TRBV19 and TRBJ1-2; D is undetermined. The ends were cut back, 9 bases at V and 8 bases at J, with 7 bases in the middle. The V gene's germline CDR1 is LNHDA and CDR2 SQIVND (reference sequence). The CDR3 has 9 amino acids. CDR3 region: CASGEGYTF. CDR3 bases: TGTGCCAGCGGGGAGGGCTACACCTTC.

CDR3 DNA sequence: TGTGCCAGCAGCTTAGGAGGGGACAGGAACACTGAAGCTTTCTTT. Its translation: CASSLGGDRNTEAFF. The rearrangement links TRBV11-3 to TRBJ1-1, with TRBD1 matching 7 bases. The CDR3 is 15 amino acids. The germline V gene encodes CDR1 SGHNT and CDR2 YENEEA. The junction had 3 bases not matched to a gene; V was cut back by 1 base and J by 1 base.

This sequence joins TRBV12-5 and TRBJ2-7; possibly TRBD1 for D (6 bases). The CDR3 consists of 13 residues. The V end lost 1 base, the J end lost 2 bases, and 6 bases lay between the germline ends. Germline loops: CDR1 LGHNT, CDR2 FRNRAP. The CDR3 spells CASGLDRAYEQYF. The CDR3 DNA sequence: TGTGCTAGTGGTTTGGACAGGGCCTACGAGCAGTACTTC. Variable domain in full (rest from reference TRBV12-5 and TRBJ2-7): DARVTQTPRHKVTEMGQEVTMRCQPILGHNTVFWYRQTMMQGLELLAYFRNRAPLDDSGMPKDRFSAEMPDATLATLKIQPSEPRDSAVYFCASGLDRAYEQYFGPGTRLTVT.

In this sample, this clone turned up a few times. The chain combines TRBV4-2 with TRBJ2-1; D might be TRBD2 (5 bases). The CDR3 totals 15 residues. V was trimmed by 4 bases and J by 8 bases, leaving 18 bases between them. In germline, CDR1 is LGHNA, CDR2 YNFKEQ. The CDR3 protein is CASSPEVLAPDEQFF. The CDR3, as DNA: TGTGCCAGCAGCCCCGAAGTCCTAGCACCCGATGAGCAGTTCTTC.

The V call is TRBV7-3, the J call TRBJ2-5, with 9 bases fitting TRBD1. With V trimmed by 6 bases and J by 4 bases, 9 bases remained unmatched. CDR3 length: 15 amino acids. The germline gives CDR1 SGHTA, CDR2 FQGTGA. CDR3 sequence: CASRPGTGGRETQYF. As DNA, the CDR3 is TGTGCCAGCAGACCAGGAACAGGGGGCAGAGAGACCCAGTACTTC.

This clone has just one count. The chain employs TRBV11-2 and TRBJ2-7; 10 bases fit TRBD1. V trimming: 5 bases; J trimming: 7 bases; junction bases outside the gene matches: 5. The CDR3 spans 13 residues. From germline, CDR1 is SGHAT and CDR2 FQNNGV. CDR3 residues: CASSQSGQGEQYF. In DNA, the CDR3 is TGTGCCAGCAGCCAATCGGGACAGGGGGAGCAGTACTTC. The complete variable domain, with remaining parts taken from reference TRBV11-2 and TRBJ2-7, reads EAGVAQSPRYKIIEKRQSVAFWCNPISGHATLYWYQQILGQGPKLLIQFQNNGVVDDSQLPKDRFSAERLKGVDSTLKIQPAKLEDSAVYLCASSQSGQGEQYFGPGTRLTVT.

The V gene is TRBV7-6, the J gene TRBJ1-3; possibly TRBD1 for D (5 bases). Trimming stripped 0 bases from V and 2 bases from J, with 8 bases between. The CDR3 consists of 15 residues. CDR1 SGHVS and CDR2 FNYEAQ come from the germline V gene. The CDR3 DNA is TGTGCCAGCAGCTTAGCAGGCAGGGCTGGAAACACCATATATTTT. Its protein product is CASSLAGRAGNTIYF.

This clone showed up just once. The chain uses TRBV19 and TRBJ1-1; weak D call: TRBD1 (6 bases). Per germline, CDR1 LNHDA and CDR2 SQIVND (reference sequence). V was cut by 5 bases and J by 4 bases, with 14 bases left in between. The CDR3 totals 14 residues. The CDR3 here is CASSRQRGITEAFF. The DNA of the CDR3 is TGTGCCAGTAGTCGACAGAGGGGGATCACTGAAGCTTTCTTT.

The chain carries TRBV19 and TRBJ2-2; 7 positions match TRBD1. V shed 5 bases and J 4 bases; nucleotides not matched to a gene: 10. The CDR3 covers 16 residues. Germline V gene sequence: CDR1 LNHDA, CDR2 SQIVND (reference sequence). The CDR3 DNA reads as TGTGCCAGTAGTGTACCACAGGGGATCGTCACCGGGGAGCTGTTTTTT. It translates to CASSVPQGIVTGELFF.